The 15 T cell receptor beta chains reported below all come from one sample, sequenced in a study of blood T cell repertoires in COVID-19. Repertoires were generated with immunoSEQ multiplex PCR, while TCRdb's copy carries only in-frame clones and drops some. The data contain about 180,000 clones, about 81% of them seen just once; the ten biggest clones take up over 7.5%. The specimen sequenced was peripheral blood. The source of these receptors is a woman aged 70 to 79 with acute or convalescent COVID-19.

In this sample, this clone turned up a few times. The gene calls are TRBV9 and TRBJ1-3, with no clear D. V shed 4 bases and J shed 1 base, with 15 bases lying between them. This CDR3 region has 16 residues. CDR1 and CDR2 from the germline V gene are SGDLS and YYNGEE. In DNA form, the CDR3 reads TGTGCCAGCAGCCCGCGGGTGGGAAATTCTGGAAACACCATATATTTT. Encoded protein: CASSPRVGNSGNTIYF.

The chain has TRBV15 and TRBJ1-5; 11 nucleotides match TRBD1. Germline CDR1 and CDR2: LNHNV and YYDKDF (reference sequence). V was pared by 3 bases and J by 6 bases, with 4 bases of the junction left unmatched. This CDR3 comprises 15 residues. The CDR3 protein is CATSSSGQGAQPQHF. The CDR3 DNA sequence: TGTGCCACCAGCAGCTCTGGACAGGGGGCTCAGCCCCAGCATTTT. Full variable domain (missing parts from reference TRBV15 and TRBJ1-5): DAMVIQNPRYQVTQFGKPVTLSCSQTLNHNVMYWYQQKSSQAPKLLFHYYDKDFNNEADTPDNFQSRRPNTSFCFLDIRSPGLGDTAMYLCATSSSGQGAQPQHFGDGTRLSIL.

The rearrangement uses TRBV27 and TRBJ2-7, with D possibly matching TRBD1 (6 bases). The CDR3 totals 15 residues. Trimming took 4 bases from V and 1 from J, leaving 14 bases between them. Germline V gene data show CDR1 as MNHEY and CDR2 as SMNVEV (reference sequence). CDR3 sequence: CASSWYREGSYEQYF. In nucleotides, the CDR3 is TGTGCCAGCAGTTGGTACAGGGAAGGTTCCTACGAGCAGTACTTC.

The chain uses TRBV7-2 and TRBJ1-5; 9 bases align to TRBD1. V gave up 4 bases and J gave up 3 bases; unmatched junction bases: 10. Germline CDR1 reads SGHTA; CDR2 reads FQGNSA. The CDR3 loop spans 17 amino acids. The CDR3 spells CASSCKGGQGINQPQHF. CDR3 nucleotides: TGTGCCAGCAGCTGTAAGGGGGGACAGGGCATCAATCAGCCCCAGCATTTT. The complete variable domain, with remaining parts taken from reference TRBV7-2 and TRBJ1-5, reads GAGVSQSPSNKVTEKGKDVELRCDPISGHTALYWYRQSLGQGLEFLIYFQGNSAPDKSGLPSDRFSAERTGGSVSTLTIQRTQQEDSAVYLCASSCKGGQGINQPQHFGDGTRLSIL.

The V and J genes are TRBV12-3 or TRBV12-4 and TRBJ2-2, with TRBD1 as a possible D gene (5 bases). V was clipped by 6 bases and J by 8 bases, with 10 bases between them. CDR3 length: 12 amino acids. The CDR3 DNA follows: TGTGCCAGCAGATCCCGACAGGGGGAGCTGTTTTTT. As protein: CASRSRQGELFF.

The CDR3 spells CASNGGRRVTGELFF. CDR3 sequence (DNA): TGTGCCAGCAACGGAGGGAGACGAGTCACCGGGGAGCTGTTTTTT. The rearrangement links TRBV28 to TRBJ2-2; TRBD2 is a possible D gene (6 bases). Germline V gene sequence: CDR1 MDHEN, CDR2 SYDVKM. This CDR3 comprises 15 residues. V lost 7 bases to trimming and J lost 4 bases, with 16 bases between them.

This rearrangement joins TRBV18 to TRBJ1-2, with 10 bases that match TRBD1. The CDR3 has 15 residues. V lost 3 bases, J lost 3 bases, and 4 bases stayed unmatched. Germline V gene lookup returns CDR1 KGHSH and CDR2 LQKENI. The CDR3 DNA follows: TGTGCCAGCTCACCCGCGGGGACAGGGGACTATGGCTACACCTTC. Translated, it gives CASSPAGTGDYGYTF.

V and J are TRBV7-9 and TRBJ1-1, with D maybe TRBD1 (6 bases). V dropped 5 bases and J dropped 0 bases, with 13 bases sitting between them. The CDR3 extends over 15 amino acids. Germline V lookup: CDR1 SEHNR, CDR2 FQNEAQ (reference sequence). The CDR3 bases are TGTGCCAGCAGCCGTTCCGGGACACTGAACACTGAAGCTTTCTTT. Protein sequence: CASSRSGTLNTEAFF.

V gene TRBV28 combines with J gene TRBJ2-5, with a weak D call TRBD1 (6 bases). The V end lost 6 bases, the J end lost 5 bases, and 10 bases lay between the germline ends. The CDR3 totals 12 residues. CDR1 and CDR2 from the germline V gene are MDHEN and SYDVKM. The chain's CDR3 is CASSFDRETQYF. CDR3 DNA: TGTGCCAGCAGCTTCGACAGGGAGACCCAGTACTTC.

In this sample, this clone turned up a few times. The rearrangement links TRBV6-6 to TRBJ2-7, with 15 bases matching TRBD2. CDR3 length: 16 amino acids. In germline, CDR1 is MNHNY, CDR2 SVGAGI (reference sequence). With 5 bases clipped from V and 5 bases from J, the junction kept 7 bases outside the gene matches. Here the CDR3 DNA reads TGTGCCAGCAGTCTTTGGACTAGCGGGGGGGTAAACGAGCAGTACTTC. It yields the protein CASSLWTSGGVNEQYF.

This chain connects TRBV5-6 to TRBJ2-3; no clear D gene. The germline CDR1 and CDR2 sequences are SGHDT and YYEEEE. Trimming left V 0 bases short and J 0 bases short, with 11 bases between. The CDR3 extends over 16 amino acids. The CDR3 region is CASSLVQAISTDTQYF. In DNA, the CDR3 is TGTGCCAGCAGCTTGGTGCAGGCGATTAGCACAGATACGCAGTATTTT. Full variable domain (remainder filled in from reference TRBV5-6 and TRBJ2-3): DAGVTQSPTHLIKTRGQQVTLRCSPKSGHDTVSWYQQALGQGPQFIFQYYEEEERQRGNFPDRFSGHQFPNYSSELNVNALLLGDSALYLCASSLVQAISTDTQYFGPGTRLTVL.

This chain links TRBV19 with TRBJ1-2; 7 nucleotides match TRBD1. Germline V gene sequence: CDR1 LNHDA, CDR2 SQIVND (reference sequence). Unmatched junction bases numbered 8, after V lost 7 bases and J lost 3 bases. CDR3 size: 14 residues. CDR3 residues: CASIPTGNYYGYTF. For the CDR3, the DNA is TGTGCCAGTATTCCGACAGGGAATTACTATGGCTACACCTTC.

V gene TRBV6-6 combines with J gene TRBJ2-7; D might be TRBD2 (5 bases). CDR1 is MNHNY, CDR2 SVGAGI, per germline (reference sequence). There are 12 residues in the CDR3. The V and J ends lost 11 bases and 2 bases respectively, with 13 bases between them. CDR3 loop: CAEGRDPYEQYF. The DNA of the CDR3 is TGTGCCGAAGGACGGGATCCCTACGAGCAGTACTTC.

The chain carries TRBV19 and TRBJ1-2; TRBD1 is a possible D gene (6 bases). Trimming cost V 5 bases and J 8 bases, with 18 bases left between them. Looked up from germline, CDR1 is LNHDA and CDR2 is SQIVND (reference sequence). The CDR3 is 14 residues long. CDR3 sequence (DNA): TGTGCCAGTAGTTTGGGCCAGGGGTCATTCGGCTACACCTTC. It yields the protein CASSLGQGSFGYTF.

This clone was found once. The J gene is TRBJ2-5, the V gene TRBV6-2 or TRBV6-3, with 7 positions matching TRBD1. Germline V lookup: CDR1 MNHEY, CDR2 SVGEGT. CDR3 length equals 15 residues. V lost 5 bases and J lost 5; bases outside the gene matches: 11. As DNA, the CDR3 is TGTGCCAGCAGTCAAGGACAGGAGCCGATTGAGACCCAGTACTTC. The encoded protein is CASSQGQEPIETQYF.